These 6 T cell receptor beta chains were all obtained from the same sample, sequenced in a study of T-cell reconstitution after alpha-beta-depleted transplantation in children. It was with unique molecular identifiers that the TCRbeta library was prepared. TCRdb re-derived calls from the PCR reads in MiXCR, one entry per CDR3 protein. The table has approximately 6,500 distinct CDR3 sequences, approximately 12% seen once. The sequencing used PBMCs, mostly from graft donor cells, collected 180 days after TCRalphabeta/CD19-depleted stem cell transplant. The receptor source for this set is a child less than two years old who had a stem cell transplant for acute myeloid leukemia, so the T cells may come from the graft donor.

By its share, this clonotype is medium-sized. The genes are TRBV9 and TRBJ1-5; 10 positions agree with TRBD1. In germline, CDR1 is SGDLS, CDR2 YYNGEE. This CDR3 is built from 15 residues. V was pared by 5 bases and J by 2 bases, with 4 bases of the junction left unmatched. The CDR3 reads CASSRQGAGNQPQHF. CDR3 nucleotides: TGTGCCAGCAGTCGACAGGGGGCTGGCAATCAGCCCCAGCATTTT.

This clonotype is labeled as medium-sized. The chain is built from TRBV27 and TRBJ2-5, with D possibly TRBD1 on 5 matching bases. Trimming shortened V by 5 bases and J by 5 bases, and 12 bases separated the two germline ends. This CDR3 has 13 residues. Germline V lookup: CDR1 MNHEY, CDR2 SMNVEV (reference sequence). CDR3 nucleotides: TGTGCCAGCAGTCCCCAGGGTAGGGAGACCCAGTACTTC. Its translation: CASSPQGRETQYF.

This clonotype occurred many times. The chain uses TRBV7-9 and TRBJ1-3; a possible D gene is TRBD1 (6 bases). Germline V gene data show CDR1 as SEHNR and CDR2 as FQNEAQ (reference sequence). The CDR3 is made up of 17 amino acids. The V gene lost 4 bases and the J gene lost 1 base, with 17 bases spanning the gap. The CDR3 DNA follows: TGTGCCAGCAGCTACCTCCCCCGCGGACAGTCTGGAAACACCATATATTTT. Translation gives CASSYLPRGQSGNTIYF.

By share of the sample, this clonotype is large. The chain couples TRBV20-1 to TRBJ2-7; a possible D gene is TRBD1 (6 bases). CDR1 is DFQATT, CDR2 SNEGSKA, per germline (reference sequence). V dropped 5 bases and J dropped 7 bases, with 21 bases sitting between them. The CDR3 covers 14 residues. The CDR3 DNA follows: TGCAGTGCTGCGTCCGGGACATCGCTCTGGGAGCAGTACTTC. Protein sequence: CSAASGTSLWEQYF.

This clonotype has just a few counts. This chain links TRBV6-2 or TRBV6-3 with TRBJ1-5; D unclear. The CDR3 sequence is 15 residues long. Germline CDR1 MNHEY, CDR2 SVGEGT. V was shortened by 7 bases and J by 2 bases, with 15 bases between the two germline ends. In nucleotides, the CDR3 is TGTGCCAGCACCCAACCAGCTTTGGGCAATCAGCCCCAGCATTTT. Its protein is CASTQPALGNQPQHF.

This clonotype is termed medium-sized (0.01 to 0.1%). This chain connects TRBV7-3 to TRBJ2-4, with TRBD1 matching over 7 bases. Germline V gives CDR1 SGHTA, CDR2 FQGTGA. V was clipped by 5 bases and J by 0 bases; unmatched bases: 13. The length of the CDR3 is 18 residues. The chain's CDR3 is CASSPGQILDLAKNIQYF. In DNA, the CDR3 is TGTGCCAGCAGCCCGGGACAGATTTTGGACCTAGCCAAAAACATTCAGTACTTC.